The 18 T cell receptor beta chains reported below all come from one sample, sequenced in a study of cytomegalovirus exposure and HLA in healthy donors. The protocol was immunoSEQ multiplex PCR, while the TCRdb copy is restricted to in-frame clones and leaves out a portion. The sample shows over 250,000 clones, about 90% of them seen only once. Sequencing used PBMCs. The receptors stem from a woman in her thirties in good health and CMV-seropositive.

This clone was observed a single time. The same CDR3 is also encoded by other DNA sequences in this sample. This chain connects TRBV6-5 to TRBJ1-2, with D possibly TRBD1 on 5 matching bases. V lost 4 bases to trimming and J lost 2 bases, with 8 bases between them. CDR1 is MNHEY and CDR2 is SVGAGI in the germline V gene. The length of the CDR3 is 13 residues. Here the CDR3 DNA reads TGTGCCAGCAGTTTGACAGAGAACTATGGCTACACCTTC. The encoded protein is CASSLTENYGYTF.

This chain connects TRBV18 to TRBJ2-3, with 13 bases fitting TRBD2. J was trimmed by 7 bases and V by 6 bases; bases with no gene match: 7. The CDR3 runs to 15 residues. Germline V gene lookup returns CDR1 KGHSH and CDR2 LQKENI. CDR3 in DNA: TGTGCCAGCTCTACCACTAGCGGGGGGGCTTATACGCAGTATTTT. Protein product: CASSTTSGGAYTQYF.

The CDR3 here is CASTLGTAATYEQYF. In DNA form, the CDR3 reads TGTGCCAGCACCCTGGGGACAGCCGCGACCTACGAGCAGTACTTC. The chain employs TRBV7-9 and TRBJ2-7, with 7 bases aligning to TRBD1. Germline CDR1 reads SEHNR; CDR2 reads FQNEAQ (reference sequence). This CDR3 has 15 residues. J gave up 2 bases and V 7 bases, and 11 bases lay outside the gene matches.

The chain employs TRBV5-1 and TRBJ2-3, with a weak D call TRBD1 (6 bases). This CDR3 is built from 15 residues. The V gene lost 3 bases and the J gene lost 0 bases, with 11 bases spanning the gap. Per the germline V gene, CDR1 is SGHRS and CDR2 is YFSETQ. CDR3: CASSSNRASTDTQYF. CDR3 bases: TGCGCCAGCAGCTCCAACAGGGCGAGCACAGATACGCAGTATTTT.

The chain uses TRBV11-3 and TRBJ2-7; D might be TRBD1 (6 bases). V was pared by 1 base and J by 2 bases, with 21 bases between. The CDR3 extends over 18 amino acids. Germline V gene lookup returns CDR1 SGHNT and CDR2 YENEEA. The CDR3 sequence: CASSLVARWAGDPYEQYF. The CDR3 region has the DNA TGTGCCAGCAGCTTAGTAGCGAGATGGGCAGGGGATCCCTACGAGCAGTACTTC.

V and J are TRBV6-1 and TRBJ2-5; 8 bases fit TRBD1. V lost 6 bases, J lost 0 bases, and 0 bases stayed unmatched. This CDR3 contains 13 residues. Germline V gene lookup returns CDR1 MNHNS and CDR2 SASEGT. CDR3 sequence (DNA): TGTGCCAGCAGCAGGGGGCACCAAGAGACCCAGTACTTC. It is translated as CASSRGHQETQYF.

V usage is TRBV19 and J usage is TRBJ1-1, with D uncertain. V was cut by 9 bases and J by 0 bases, with 14 bases left in between. Germline V lookup: CDR1 LNHDA, CDR2 SQIVND (reference sequence). The CDR3 runs 14 residues. The CDR3 region has the DNA TGTGCCAGCAAAGGACGCGCGATGAACACTGAAGCTTTCTTT. Protein product: CASKGRAMNTEAFF.

The V and J genes are TRBV9 and TRBJ2-1, with TRBD1 identical over 10 bases. V lost 4 bases and J lost 6; bases outside the gene matches: 7. The CDR3 contains 15 residues. Germline values: CDR1 SGDLS, CDR2 YYNGEE. In DNA form, the CDR3 reads TGTGCCAGCAGCCCCAGACAGGGGGCGTTCAATGAGCAGTTCTTC. Translating it yields CASSPRQGAFNEQFF.

The chain recombines TRBV13 with TRBJ1-1, with D perhaps matching TRBD1 (5 bases). Trimming removed 4 bases at V and 1 base at J, with 13 bases between. Germline values: CDR1 PRHDT, CDR2 FYEKMQ (reference sequence). The CDR3 spans 15 residues. CDR3 residues: CASSSWGIGNTEAFF. In DNA form, the CDR3 reads TGTGCCAGCAGCTCGTGGGGGATTGGGAACACTGAAGCTTTCTTT.

The chain has TRBV13 and TRBJ2-7; 7 bases map to TRBD1. With 4 bases clipped from V and 2 bases from J, the junction kept 8 bases outside the gene matches. The CDR3 totals 15 residues. The germline gives CDR1 PRHDT, CDR2 FYEKMQ (reference sequence). The CDR3 coding sequence is TGTGCCAGCAGCTCCGACAGGGAAAGTACCTACGAGCAGTACTTC. This sequence encodes CASSSDRESTYEQYF.

CDR3 in DNA: TGTGCCAGCAGCCCCCAGAGCGGGAGAGGGAAAAATGAGCAGTTCTTC. Amino acid sequence: CASSPQSGRGKNEQFF. The chain joins TRBV11-1 to TRBJ2-1, with 8 bases fitting TRBD2. CDR1 is SGHAT, CDR2 FQDESV, per germline (reference sequence). J gave up 7 bases and V 5 bases, and 13 bases lay outside the gene matches. This CDR3 is built from 16 residues.

The chain combines TRBV19 with TRBJ1-1; TRBD1 might be the D (5 bases). CDR3 length: 15 residues. The ends were cut back, 6 bases at V and 0 bases at J, with 14 bases in the middle. Germline assignment: CDR1 LNHDA and CDR2 SQIVND (reference sequence). Here the CDR3 reads CASSSGHFMNTEAFF. The CDR3 bases are TGTGCCAGTAGCTCTGGACACTTTATGAACACTGAAGCTTTCTTT.

This clone is a singleton in its sample. The chain carries TRBV7-3 and TRBJ2-5, with TRBD2 as a possible D gene (6 bases). Germline CDR1 reads SGHTA; CDR2 reads FQGTGA. V was trimmed by 4 bases and J by 5 bases, leaving 11 bases between them. The CDR3 spans 13 residues. The CDR3 reads CASSSYLAETQYF. The CDR3 nucleotides are TGTGCCAGCAGCTCGTATCTAGCGGAGACCCAGTACTTC. The full variable domain, its missing parts supplied by reference TRBV7-3 and TRBJ2-5, is GAGVSQTPSNKVTEKGKYVELRCDPISGHTALYWYRQSLGQGPEFLIYFQGTGAADDSGLPNDRFFAVRPEGSVSTLKIQRTERGDSAVYLCASSSYLAETQYFGPGTRLLVL.

The rearrangement links TRBV19 to TRBJ2-7, with D perhaps TRBD1 or TRBD2 (5 bases each). V dropped 5 bases and J dropped 4 bases, with 15 bases sitting between them. This CDR3 is built from 14 residues. The germline CDR1 and CDR2 sequences are LNHDA and SQIVND (reference sequence). The DNA for the CDR3 is TGTGCCAGTAGTCCACGTCCAGGGAGTTACGAGCAGTACTTC. Its protein product is CASSPRPGSYEQYF.

The chain combines TRBV4-3 with TRBJ2-1; D is possibly TRBD2 (10 bases). The V and J ends lost 4 bases and 9 bases respectively, with 25 bases between them. Germline CDR1 and CDR2: LGHNA and YSLEER. The CDR3 loop spans 17 amino acids. The CDR3 sequence: CASSRGQGASGSGEQFF. CDR3 bases: TGCGCCAGCAGCCGGGGACAGGGCGCTAGCGGGAGCGGTGAGCAGTTCTTC.

V is TRBV11-3 and J is TRBJ2-1, with 9 positions matching TRBD1. This CDR3 comprises 13 residues. Germline CDR1 SGHNT, CDR2 YENEEA. With 5 bases clipped from V and 8 bases from J, the junction kept 4 bases outside the gene matches. CDR3 in DNA: TGTGCCAGCAGCACCCGGACAGGGGATGAGCAGTTCTTC. It codes for CASSTRTGDEQFF.

CDR3: CASSFRGFTYEQYF. CDR3 bases: TGTGCCAGCAGTTTCAGGGGGTTCACCTACGAGCAGTACTTC. The V call is TRBV28, the J call TRBJ2-7, with TRBD1 matching over 7 bases. The CDR3 is 14 residues long. Unmatched junction bases numbered 4, after V lost 3 bases and J lost 2 bases. Germline V lookup: CDR1 MDHEN, CDR2 SYDVKM.

The genes are TRBV4-3 and TRBJ1-5; possible D gene TRBD1, 5 bases. The CDR3 consists of 16 residues. V was pared by 0 bases and J by 5 bases, with 14 bases between. Germline values: CDR1 LGHNA, CDR2 YSLEER. This CDR3 reads CASSQDRGGWDQPQHF. DNA of the CDR3: TGCGCCAGCAGCCAAGACCGGGGGGGATGGGATCAGCCCCAGCATTTT.